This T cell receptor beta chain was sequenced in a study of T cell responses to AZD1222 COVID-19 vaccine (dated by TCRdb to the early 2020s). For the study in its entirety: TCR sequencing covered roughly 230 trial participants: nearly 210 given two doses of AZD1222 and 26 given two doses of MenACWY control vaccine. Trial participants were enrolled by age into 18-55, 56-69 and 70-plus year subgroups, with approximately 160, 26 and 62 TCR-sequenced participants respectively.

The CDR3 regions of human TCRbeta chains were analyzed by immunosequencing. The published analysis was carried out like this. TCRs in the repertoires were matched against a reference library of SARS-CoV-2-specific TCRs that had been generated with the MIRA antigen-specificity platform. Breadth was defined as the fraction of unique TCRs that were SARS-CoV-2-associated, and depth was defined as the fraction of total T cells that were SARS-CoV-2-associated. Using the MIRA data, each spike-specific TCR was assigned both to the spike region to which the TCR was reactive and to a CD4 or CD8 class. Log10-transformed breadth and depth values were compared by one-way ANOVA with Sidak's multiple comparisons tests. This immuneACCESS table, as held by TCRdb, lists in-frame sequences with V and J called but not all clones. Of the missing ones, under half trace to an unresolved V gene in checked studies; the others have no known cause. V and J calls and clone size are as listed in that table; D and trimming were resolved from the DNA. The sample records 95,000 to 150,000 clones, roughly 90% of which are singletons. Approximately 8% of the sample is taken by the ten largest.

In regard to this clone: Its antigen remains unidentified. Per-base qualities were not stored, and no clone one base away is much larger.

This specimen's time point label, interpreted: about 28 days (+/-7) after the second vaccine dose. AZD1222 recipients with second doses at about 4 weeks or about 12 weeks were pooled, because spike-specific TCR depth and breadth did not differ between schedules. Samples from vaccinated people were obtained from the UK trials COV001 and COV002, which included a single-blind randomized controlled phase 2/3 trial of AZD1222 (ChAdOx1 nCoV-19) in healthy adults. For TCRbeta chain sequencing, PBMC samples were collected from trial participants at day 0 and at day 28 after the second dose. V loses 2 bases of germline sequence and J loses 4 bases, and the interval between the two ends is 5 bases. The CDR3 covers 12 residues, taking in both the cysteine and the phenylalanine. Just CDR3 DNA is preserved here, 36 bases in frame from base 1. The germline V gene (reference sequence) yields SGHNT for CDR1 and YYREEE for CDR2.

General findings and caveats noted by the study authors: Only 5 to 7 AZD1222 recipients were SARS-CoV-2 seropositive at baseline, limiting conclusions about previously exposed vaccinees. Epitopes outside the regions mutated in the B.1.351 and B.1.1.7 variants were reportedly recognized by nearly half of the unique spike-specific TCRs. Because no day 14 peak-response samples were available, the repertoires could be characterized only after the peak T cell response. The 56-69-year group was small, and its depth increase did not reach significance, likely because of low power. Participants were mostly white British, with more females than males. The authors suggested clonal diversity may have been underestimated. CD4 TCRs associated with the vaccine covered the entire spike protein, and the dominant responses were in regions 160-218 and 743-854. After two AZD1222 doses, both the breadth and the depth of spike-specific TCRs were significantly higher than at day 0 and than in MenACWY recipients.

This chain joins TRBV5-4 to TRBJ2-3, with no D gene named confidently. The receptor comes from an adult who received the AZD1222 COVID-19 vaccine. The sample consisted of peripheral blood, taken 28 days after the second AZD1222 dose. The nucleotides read TGTGCCAGCAGCTTATTCTCAGATACGCAGTATTTT. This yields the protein CASSLFSDTQYF.